This TCR beta chain was identified in a study of OX40 agonist ivuxolimab in advanced cancers. Study in general: Ivuxolimab is a fully human IgG2 antibody that activates OX40 (CD134). Notes on the study in general: On average, a greater number of expanded clones characterised CD8+ T cells relative to CD4+.

Germline V gives CDR1 MNHNY, CDR2 SVGAGI (reference sequence). The length of the CDR3 is 15 residues. V gave up 0 bases and J gave up 1 base, with 10 bases separating them. Profiled with immunoSEQ multiplex PCR; TCRdb holds only in-frame clones, not every one. The sample includes 45,000 or so clones, less than 90% of them seen just once. As for this clone: Its antigen is unidentified.

The investigators sampled blood at baseline, at cycle 4 day 1, and at cycle 7 day 1. The source is an adult with an advanced solid tumor such as melanoma, head and neck, liver or kidney cancer. V and J are TRBV6-6 and TRBJ2-7; no clear D gene. This sample comprised CD4+ or CD8+ T cells sorted from blood, obtained in a trial of the OX40 agonist ivuxolimab. CDR3 sequence (DNA): TGTGCCAGCAGTTACTCGAGTCCCGGTTCCTACGAGCAGTACTTC. Protein product: CASSYSSPGSYEQYF.